Here is one T cell receptor (beta chain) with its context. The CDR3 is 14 residues long. Per the germline V gene, CDR1 is MRHNA and CDR2 is SNTAGT. V gave up 6 bases and J gave up 6 bases, with 12 bases separating them. This sample is drawn from a study of blood T cell repertoires in COVID-19. The overall study: Whether acute or convalescent, the COVID-19 samples came from the United States, Italy and Spain. In each case, the material was cDNA or gDNA derived from T cells, B-cell-depleted T cells, or PBMCs.

Patients at the Seattle site were enrolled during active infection and followed longitudinally. As handled by the study authors: How many nucleated cells were present was estimated from reference gene primer amplification. Profiling relied on immunoSEQ multiplex PCR, and the TCRdb table lists in-frame clones only, not all of them. The V and J calls and the clone size are those of that table, but D and trimming were determined from the DNA. The sample yields about 160,000 clones, about 85% seen once. The sample consisted of peripheral blood. The genes are TRBV6-4 and TRBJ1-6; tentative D call: TRBD1 (5 bases). This sequence was found in a man older than 75 with COVID-19, enrolled during active disease. CDR3 sequence reads: CASRSGLGNSPLHF. CDR3 sequence (DNA): TGTGCCAGCAGATCAGGGCTGGGTAATTCACCCCTCCACTTT.